This T cell receptor (beta chain) was found in a study of T cells in tuberculosis. Looking at the study overall: This South African cohort compared adolescents with or without latent tuberculosis against adults with active tuberculosis. The study, taken as a whole, reports: Using the GMM-specific repertoire gave 85% to 90% accuracy versus around 70% with motifs.

The method was immunoSEQ multiplex PCR; TCRdb's version includes in-frame clones alone and lacks a portion of them. The data show about 49,000 clones, more than 90% seen once. In germline, CDR1 is GTSNPN, CDR2 SVGIG (reference sequence). V lost 0 bases and J lost 3, with 11 bases in between. This CDR3 is built from 14 residues. Noted time point: new active TB diagnosis, blood taken before or within 7 days of starting treatment. Remarks on this clone: Its antigen is not identified.

This chain connects TRBV30 to TRBJ1-2; a possible D gene is TRBD1 (6 bases). The clonotype was recovered from an adult with tuberculosis. The source material was PBMCs, sampled at tuberculosis diagnosis. In nucleotides, the CDR3 is TGTGCCTGGAGTGTACAGGGAGCCCACTATGGCTACACCTTC. This translates into CAWSVQGAHYGYTF.